The sequence of this T cell receptor beta chain was determined in a study of cytomegalovirus exposure and HLA in healthy donors. Study-wide results and limits: Several of the most significant clusters were apparently associated with common viral pathogens in a later analysis. Overall, about 160 TCR beta chains were annotated as cytomegalovirus-associated. One cluster of highly shared sequence variants probably arose as a sequencing artifact.

The PCR used 60 Vbeta and 13 Jbeta primers. Clones were sequenced by immunoSEQ multiplex PCR, and TCRdb holds only the in-frame ones, with some missing. The sample includes fewer than 130,000 clones, 80% to 85% of them seen just once. CDR3 length: 15 residues. The V end was cut by 0 bases, the J end by 5 bases, with 11 bases between. CDR1 and CDR2 (germline): SGHNT, YYREEE (reference sequence). With respect to this clone: As yet, its antigen is unknown.

Sequenced: PBMCs. The TCR was taken from a woman aged 60-75 years in good health and CMV-seropositive. The rearrangement links TRBV5-4 to TRBJ1-4, with unresolved D. The CDR3 DNA reads TGTGCCAGCAGCTTGGCTGGAGGATCAAATGAAAAACTGTTTTTT. Translation gives CASSLAGGSNEKLFF.